This T cell receptor (beta chain) was recorded in a study of T cell responses to AZD1222 COVID-19 vaccine. The V gene's germline CDR1 is SGHRS and CDR2 YFSETQ. This CDR3 has 14 amino acids. Trimming removed 3 bases at V and 1 base at J, with 10 bases between. TCRdb's table, derived via immunoSEQ multiplex PCR, lists solely in-frame clones and lacks some. The table lists just under 95,000 clones, about 88% of them singletons, with more than 10% in the top ten. This clonotype originated in an adult in good health. The chain recombines TRBV5-1 with TRBJ1-1; tentatively, D is TRBD1 (6 bases). The starting material was peripheral blood, obtained on day 0 of AZD1222 vaccination. The CDR3: CASSSLQGNTEAFF. The CDR3 nucleotides are TGCGCCAGCAGCTCGTTACAGGGGAACACTGAAGCTTTCTTT.